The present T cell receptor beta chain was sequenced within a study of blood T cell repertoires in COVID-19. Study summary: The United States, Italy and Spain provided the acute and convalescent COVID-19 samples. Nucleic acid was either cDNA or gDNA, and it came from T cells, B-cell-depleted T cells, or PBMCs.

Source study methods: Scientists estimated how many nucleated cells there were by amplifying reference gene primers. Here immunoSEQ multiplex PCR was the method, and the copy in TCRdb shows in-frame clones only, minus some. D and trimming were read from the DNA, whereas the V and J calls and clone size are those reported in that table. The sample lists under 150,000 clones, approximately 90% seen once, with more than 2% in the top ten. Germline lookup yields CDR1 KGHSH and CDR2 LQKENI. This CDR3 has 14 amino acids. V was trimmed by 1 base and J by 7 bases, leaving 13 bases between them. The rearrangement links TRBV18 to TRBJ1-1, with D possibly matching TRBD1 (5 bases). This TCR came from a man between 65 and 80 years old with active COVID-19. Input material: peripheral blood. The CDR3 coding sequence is TGTGCCAGCTCACCACATCAGGGTGAAGATGAAGCTTTCTTT. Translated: CASSPHQGEDEAFF.